The entry below gives a single T cell receptor (beta chain) sequence along with its context. Per the original data handling: The authors estimated nucleated cell counts from reference gene primer amplification. Generated by immunoSEQ multiplex PCR, the TCRdb table keeps only in-frame clones and is missing some. D and trimming come from the DNA, and the V and J calls and clone size come from that table. The sample lists more than 300,000 clones, around 91% occurring once. The CDR3 spans 21 residues. With 2 bases clipped from V and 0 bases from J, the junction kept 18 bases outside the gene matches. CDR1 is MNHEY and CDR2 is SMNVEV in the germline V gene (reference sequence). These data come from a study of blood T cell repertoires in COVID-19. Study as a whole: Sites across the United States, Italy and Spain contributed samples from acute and convalescent COVID-19.

The clonotype originates from a woman under 30 who had recovered from COVID-19. The chain uses TRBV27 and TRBJ2-3; 9 positions match TRBD2. Source material: peripheral blood. CDR3 bases: TGTGCCAGCAGTTTAGTGCTTCCAGGGCTAGCGGGACGTTCTAGCACAGATACGCAGTATTTT. Protein sequence: CASSLVLPGLAGRSSTDTQYF.